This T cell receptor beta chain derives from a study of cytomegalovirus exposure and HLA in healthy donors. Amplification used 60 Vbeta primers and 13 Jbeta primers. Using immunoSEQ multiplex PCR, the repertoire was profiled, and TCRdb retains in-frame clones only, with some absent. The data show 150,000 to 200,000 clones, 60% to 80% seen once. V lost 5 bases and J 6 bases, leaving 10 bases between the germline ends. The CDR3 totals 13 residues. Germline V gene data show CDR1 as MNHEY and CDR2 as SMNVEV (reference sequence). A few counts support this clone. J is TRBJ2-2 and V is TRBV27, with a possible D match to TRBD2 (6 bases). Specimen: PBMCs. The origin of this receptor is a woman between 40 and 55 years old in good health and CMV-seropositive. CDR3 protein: CASSPLASGELFF. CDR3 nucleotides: TGTGCCAGCAGTCCACTAGCTTCCGGGGAGCTGTTTTTT.